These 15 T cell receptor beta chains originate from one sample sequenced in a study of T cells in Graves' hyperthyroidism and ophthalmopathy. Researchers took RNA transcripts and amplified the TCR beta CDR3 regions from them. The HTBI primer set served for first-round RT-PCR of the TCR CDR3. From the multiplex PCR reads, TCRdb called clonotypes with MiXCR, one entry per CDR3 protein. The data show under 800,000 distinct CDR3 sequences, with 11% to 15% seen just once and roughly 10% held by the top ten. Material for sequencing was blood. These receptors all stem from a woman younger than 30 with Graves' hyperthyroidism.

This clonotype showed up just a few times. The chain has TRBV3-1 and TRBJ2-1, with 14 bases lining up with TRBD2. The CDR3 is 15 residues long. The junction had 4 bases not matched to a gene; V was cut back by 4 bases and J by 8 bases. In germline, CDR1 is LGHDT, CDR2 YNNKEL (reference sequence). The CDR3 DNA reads TGTGCCAGCAGCCGGACTAGCGGGAGGTGGGATGAGCAGTTCTTC. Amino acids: CASSRTSGRWDEQFF.

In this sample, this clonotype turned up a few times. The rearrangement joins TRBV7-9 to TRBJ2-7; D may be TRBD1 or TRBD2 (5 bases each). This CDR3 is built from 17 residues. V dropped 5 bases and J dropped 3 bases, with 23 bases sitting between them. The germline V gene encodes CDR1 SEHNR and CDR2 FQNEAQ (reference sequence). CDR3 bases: TGTGCCAGCAGCCCAGGGAGCTGGGATCAGATATTCTACGAGCAGTACTTC. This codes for CASSPGSWDQIFYEQYF.

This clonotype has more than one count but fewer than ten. The DNA for the CDR3 is TGTGCCAGCAGTAGCGACAGTCAAAGGAACACTGAAGCTTTCTTT. Its translation is CASSSDSQRNTEAFF. This chain connects TRBV28 to TRBJ1-1, with a tentative D call TRBD1 (5 bases). Trimming removed 5 bases at V and 1 base at J, with 14 bases between. Germline loops: CDR1 MDHEN, CDR2 SYDVKM. The CDR3 is 15 residues long.

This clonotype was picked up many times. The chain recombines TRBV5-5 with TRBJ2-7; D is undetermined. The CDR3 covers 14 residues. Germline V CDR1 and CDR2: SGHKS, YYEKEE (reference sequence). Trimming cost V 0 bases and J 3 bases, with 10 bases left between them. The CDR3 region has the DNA TGTGCCAGCAGCTTGGAGGGCGCAAACTACGAGCAGTACTTC. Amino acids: CASSLEGANYEQYF.

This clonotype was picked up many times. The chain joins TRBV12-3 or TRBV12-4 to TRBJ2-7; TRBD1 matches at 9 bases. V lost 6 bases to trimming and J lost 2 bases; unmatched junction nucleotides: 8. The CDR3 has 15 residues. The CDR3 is CASRPGQGGTYEQYF. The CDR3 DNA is TGTGCCAGCAGGCCGGGACAGGGAGGGACCTACGAGCAGTACTTC.

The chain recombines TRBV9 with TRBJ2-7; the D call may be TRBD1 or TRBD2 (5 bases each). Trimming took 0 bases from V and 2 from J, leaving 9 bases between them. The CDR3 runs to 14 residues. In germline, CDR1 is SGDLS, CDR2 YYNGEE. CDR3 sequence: CASSVAADTYEQYF. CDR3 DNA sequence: TGTGCCAGCAGCGTAGCAGCGGACACCTACGAGCAGTACTTC.

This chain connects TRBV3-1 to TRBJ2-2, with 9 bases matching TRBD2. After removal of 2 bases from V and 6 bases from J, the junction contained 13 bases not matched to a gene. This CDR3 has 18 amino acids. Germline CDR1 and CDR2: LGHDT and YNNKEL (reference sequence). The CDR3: CASSQFGGSGSGPGELFF. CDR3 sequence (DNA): TGTGCCAGCAGCCAATTCGGTGGTAGCGGGAGTGGCCCCGGGGAGCTGTTTTTT.

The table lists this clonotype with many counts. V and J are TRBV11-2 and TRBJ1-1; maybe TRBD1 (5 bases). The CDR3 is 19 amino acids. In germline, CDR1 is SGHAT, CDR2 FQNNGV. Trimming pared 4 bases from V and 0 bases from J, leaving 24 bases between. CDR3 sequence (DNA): TGTGCCAGCAGCTCCTTGGGGTGGGGACGGTCGTATATGAACACTGAAGCTTTCTTT. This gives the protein CASSSLGWGRSYMNTEAFF.

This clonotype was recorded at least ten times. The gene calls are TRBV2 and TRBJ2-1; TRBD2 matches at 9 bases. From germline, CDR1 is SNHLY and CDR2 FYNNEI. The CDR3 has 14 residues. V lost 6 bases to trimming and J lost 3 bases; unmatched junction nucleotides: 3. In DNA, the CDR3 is TGTGCCAGCAGACTAGCGGGCCTCTACAATGAGCAGTTCTTC. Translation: CASRLAGLYNEQFF.

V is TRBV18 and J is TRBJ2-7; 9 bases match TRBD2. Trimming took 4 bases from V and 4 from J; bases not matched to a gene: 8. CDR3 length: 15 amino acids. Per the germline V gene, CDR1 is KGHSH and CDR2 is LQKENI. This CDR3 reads CASSLRREGLYEQYF. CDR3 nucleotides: TGTGCCAGCTCACTACGGCGGGAGGGTTTGTACGAGCAGTACTTC.

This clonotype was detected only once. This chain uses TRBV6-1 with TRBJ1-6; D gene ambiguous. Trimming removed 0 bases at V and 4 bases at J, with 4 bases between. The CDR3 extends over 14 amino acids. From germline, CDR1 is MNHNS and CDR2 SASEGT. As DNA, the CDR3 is TGTGCCAGCAGTGAAGCGGTATATAATTCACCCCTCCACTTT. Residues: CASSEAVYNSPLHF.

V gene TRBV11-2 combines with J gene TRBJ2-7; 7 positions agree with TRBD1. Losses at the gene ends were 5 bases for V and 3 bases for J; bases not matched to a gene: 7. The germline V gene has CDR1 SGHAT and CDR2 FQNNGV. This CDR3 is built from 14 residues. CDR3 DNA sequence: TGTGCCAGCAGCGTCGGGACAGACTTCTACGAGCAGTACTTC. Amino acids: CASSVGTDFYEQYF.

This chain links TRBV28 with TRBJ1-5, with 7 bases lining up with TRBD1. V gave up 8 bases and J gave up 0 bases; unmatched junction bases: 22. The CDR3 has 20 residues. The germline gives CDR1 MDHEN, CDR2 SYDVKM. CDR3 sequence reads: CASGDPSGQLGRYSNQPQHF. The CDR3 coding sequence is TGTGCCAGCGGGGACCCTTCGGGACAGCTAGGGCGGTATAGCAATCAGCCCCAGCATTTT.

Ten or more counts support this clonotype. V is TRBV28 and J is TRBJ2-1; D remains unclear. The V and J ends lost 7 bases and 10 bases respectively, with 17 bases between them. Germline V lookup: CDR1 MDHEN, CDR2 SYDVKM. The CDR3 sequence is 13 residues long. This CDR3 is CASKSWPTWEQFF. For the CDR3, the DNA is TGTGCCAGCAAGTCATGGCCGACTTGGGAGCAGTTCTTC.

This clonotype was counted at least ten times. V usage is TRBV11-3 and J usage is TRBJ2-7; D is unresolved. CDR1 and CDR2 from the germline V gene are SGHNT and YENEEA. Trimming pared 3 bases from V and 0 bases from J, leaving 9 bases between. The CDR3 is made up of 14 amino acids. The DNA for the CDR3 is TGTGCCAGCAGCTTGCTCCGAAGCTCCTACGAGCAGTACTTC. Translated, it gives CASSLLRSSYEQYF.